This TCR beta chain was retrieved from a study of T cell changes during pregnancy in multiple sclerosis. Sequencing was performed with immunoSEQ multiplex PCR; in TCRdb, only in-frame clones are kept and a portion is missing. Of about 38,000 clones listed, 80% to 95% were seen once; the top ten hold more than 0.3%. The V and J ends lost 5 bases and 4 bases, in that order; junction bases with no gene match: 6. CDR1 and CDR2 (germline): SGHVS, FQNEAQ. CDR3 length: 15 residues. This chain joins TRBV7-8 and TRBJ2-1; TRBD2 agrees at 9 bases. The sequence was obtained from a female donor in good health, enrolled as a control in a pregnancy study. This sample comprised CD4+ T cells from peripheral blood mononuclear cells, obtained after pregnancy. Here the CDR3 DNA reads TGTGCCAGCAGCGGCCCAGCGGGAGGTTACAATGAGCAGTTCTTC. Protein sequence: CASSGPAGGYNEQFF. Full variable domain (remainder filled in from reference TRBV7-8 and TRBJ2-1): GAGVSQSPRYKVAKRGQDVALRCDPISGHVSLFWYQQALGQGPEFLTYFQNEAQLDKSGLPSDRFFAERPEGSVSTLKIQRTQQEDSAVYLCASSGPAGGYNEQFFGPGTRLTVL.